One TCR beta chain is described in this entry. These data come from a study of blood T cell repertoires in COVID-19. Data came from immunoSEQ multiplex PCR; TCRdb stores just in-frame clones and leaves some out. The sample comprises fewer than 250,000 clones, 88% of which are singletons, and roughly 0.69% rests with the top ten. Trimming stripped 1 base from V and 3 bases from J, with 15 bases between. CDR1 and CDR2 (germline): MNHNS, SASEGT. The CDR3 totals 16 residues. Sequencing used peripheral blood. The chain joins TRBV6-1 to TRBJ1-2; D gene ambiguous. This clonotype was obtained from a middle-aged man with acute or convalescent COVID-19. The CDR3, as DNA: TGTGCCAGCAGTGAAGGAGCCCCTCCGGTTGACTATGGCTACACCTTC. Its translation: CASSEGAPPVDYGYTF.